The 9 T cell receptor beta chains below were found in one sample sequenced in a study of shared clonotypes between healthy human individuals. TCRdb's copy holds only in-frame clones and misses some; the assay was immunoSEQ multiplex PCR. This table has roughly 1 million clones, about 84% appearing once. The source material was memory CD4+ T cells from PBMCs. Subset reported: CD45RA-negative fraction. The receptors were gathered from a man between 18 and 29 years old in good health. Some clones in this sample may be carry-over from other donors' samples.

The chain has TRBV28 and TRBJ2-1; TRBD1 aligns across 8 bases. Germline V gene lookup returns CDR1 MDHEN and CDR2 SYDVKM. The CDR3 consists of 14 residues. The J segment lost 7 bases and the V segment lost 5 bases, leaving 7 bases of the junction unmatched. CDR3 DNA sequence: TGTGCCAGCAGTCGAGAACACAGGGGGAATGAGCAGTTCTTC. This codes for CASSREHRGNEQFF.

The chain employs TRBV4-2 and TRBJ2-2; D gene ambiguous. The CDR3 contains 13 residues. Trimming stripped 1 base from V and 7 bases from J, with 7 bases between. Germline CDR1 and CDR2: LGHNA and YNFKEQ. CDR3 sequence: CASSQVGVGELFF. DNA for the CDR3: TGTGCCAGCAGCCAAGTTGGCGTCGGGGAGCTGTTTTTT.

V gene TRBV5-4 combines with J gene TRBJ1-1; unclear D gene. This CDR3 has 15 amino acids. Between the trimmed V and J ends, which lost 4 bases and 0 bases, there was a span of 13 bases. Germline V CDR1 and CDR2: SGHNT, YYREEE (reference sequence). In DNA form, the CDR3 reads TGTGCCAGCAGCCGGAGACCCATCCTGAACACTGAAGCTTTCTTT. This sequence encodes CASSRRPILNTEAFF.

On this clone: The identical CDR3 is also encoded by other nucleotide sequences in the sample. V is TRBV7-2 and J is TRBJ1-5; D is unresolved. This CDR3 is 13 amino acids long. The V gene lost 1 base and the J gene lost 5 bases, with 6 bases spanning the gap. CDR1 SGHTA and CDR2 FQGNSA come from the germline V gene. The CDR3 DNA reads TGTGCCAGCAGCTTAGACGGTCATCAGCCCCAGCATTTT. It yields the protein CASSLDGHQPQHF.

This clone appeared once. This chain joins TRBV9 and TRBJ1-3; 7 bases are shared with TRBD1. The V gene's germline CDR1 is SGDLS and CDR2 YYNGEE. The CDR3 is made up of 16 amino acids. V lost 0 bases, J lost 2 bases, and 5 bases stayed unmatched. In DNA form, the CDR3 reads TGTGCCAGCAGCGTAGTTGGGACAGAAGCTGGAAACACCATATATTTT. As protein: CASSVVGTEAGNTIYF. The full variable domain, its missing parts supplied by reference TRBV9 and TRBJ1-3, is DSGVTQTPKHLITATGQRVTLRCSPRSGDLSVYWYQQSLDQGLQFLIQYYNGEERAKGNILERFSAQQFPDLHSELNLSSLELGDSALYFCASSVVGTEAGNTIYFGEGSWLTVV.

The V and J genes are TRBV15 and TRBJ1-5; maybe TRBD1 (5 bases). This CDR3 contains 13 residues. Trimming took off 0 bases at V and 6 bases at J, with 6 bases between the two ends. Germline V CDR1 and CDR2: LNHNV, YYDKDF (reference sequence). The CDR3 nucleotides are TGTGCCACCAGCAGAGATGGGGGTCAGCCCCAGCATTTT. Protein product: CATSRDGGQPQHF. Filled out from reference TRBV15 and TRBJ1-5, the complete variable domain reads DAMVIQNPRYQVTQFGKPVTLSCSQTLNHNVMYWYQQKSSQAPKLLFHYYDKDFNNEADTPDNFQSRRPNTSFCFLDIRSPGLGDTAMYLCATSRDGGQPQHFGDGTRLSIL.

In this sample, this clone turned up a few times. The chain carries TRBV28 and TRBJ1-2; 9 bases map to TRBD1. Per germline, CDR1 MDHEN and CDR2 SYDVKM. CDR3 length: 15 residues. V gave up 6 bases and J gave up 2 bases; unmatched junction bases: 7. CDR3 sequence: CASRSQGAYNYGYTF. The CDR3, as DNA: TGTGCCAGCAGGTCACAGGGGGCGTACAACTATGGCTACACCTTC.

CDR3 sequence (DNA): TGTGCCAGCAGCCCGTCGGGTGGTAGAGCTTTCTTT. It translates to CASSPSGGRAFF. V and J are TRBV11-3 and TRBJ1-1, with no clear D. The CDR3 has 12 amino acids. Germline CDR1 SGHNT, CDR2 YENEEA. V lost 5 bases, J lost 10 bases, and 14 bases lay in between.

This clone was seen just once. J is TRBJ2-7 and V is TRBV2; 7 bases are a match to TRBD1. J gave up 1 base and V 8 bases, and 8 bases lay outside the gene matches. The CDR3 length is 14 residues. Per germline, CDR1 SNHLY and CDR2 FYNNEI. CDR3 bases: TGTGCCAGCCGCCATCAGGACAGGTCCTACGAGCAGTACTTC. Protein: CASRHQDRSYEQYF.